This T cell receptor beta chain is drawn from a study of T cell repertoires in cytomegalovirus infection. About the study: In the study, CMV epitopes included recently identified HLA-C-restricted and well-studied HLA-B-restricted ones. From public TCR beta signatures came an indication of both CMV infection and matching HLA type.

The CDR3 covers 13 residues. The germline CDR1 and CDR2 sequences are LGHNA and YNFKEQ. V was shortened by 3 bases and J by 9 bases, with 13 bases between the two germline ends. Details on this clonotype: Antigen specificity is unknown.

Study outcomes and limitations: There were HLA-C-restricted CMV-specific TCR beta clonotypes dominating the ex vivo response. Cumulative frequency (of public TCR beta family members) identified carriers of CMV plus the relevant HLA.

TCRdb reprocessed the reads with MiXCR, giving one entry per CDR3 protein. Of roughly 920,000 distinct CDR3 sequences listed, approximately 31% are singletons. The chain joins TRBV4-2 to TRBJ2-3; D may be TRBD1 (5 bases). Here the sequenced sample was cultured CD8+ T cells from PBMCs, taken from culture after CMV antigen stimulation. The TCR comes from a human donor in good health (CMV status not recorded). Some clones in this sample may be carry-over from other donors' samples. The CDR3 nucleotides read TGTGCCAGCAGCCAGGGGCTGACTCAAACGCAGTATTTT. Translated: CASSQGLTQTQYF.